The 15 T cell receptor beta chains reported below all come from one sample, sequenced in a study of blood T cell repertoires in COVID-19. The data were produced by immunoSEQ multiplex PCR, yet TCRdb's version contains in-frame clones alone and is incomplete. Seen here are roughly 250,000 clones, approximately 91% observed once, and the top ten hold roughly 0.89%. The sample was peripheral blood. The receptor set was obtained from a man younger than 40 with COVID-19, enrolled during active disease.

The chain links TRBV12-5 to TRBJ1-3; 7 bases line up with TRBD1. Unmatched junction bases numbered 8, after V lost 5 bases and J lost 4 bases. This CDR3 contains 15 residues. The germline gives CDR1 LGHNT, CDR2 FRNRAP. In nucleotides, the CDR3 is TGTGCTAGTGGTCCTACCGGGACAGCAGGAAACACCATATATTTT. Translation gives CASGPTGTAGNTIYF.

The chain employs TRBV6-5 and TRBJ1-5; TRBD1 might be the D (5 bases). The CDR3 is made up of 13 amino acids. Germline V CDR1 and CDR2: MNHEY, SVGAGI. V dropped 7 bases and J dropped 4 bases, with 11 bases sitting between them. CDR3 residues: CASTEGTNQPQHF. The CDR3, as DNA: TGTGCCAGCACCGAGGGGACTAATCAGCCCCAGCATTTT.

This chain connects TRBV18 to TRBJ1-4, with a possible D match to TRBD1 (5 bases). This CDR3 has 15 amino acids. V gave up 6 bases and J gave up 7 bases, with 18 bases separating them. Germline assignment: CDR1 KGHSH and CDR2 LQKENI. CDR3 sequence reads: CASSHDGHEPEKLFF. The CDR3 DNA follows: TGTGCCAGCTCGCATGACGGACATGAACCTGAAAAACTGTTTTTT.

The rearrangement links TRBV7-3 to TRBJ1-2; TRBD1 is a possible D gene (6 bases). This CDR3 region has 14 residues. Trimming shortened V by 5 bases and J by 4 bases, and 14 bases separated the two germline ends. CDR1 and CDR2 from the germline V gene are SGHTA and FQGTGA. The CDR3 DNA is TGTGCCAGCAGCAAGACAGGTCCTAGCTATGGCTACACCTTC. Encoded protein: CASSKTGPSYGYTF.

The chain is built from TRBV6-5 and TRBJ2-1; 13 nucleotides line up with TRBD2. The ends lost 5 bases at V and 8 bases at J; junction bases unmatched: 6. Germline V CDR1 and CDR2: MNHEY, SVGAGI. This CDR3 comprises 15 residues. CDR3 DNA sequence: TGTGCCAGCAGTCCCACTAGCGGGGGGGCCTATGAGCAGTTCTTC. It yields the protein CASSPTSGGAYEQFF.

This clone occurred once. The CDR3 reads CASSDAGMNTEAFF. CDR3 coding DNA: TGTGCCAGCAGTGACGCAGGGATGAACACTGAAGCTTTCTTT. V is TRBV2 and J is TRBJ1-1; D may be TRBD1 (5 bases). V was trimmed by 3 bases and J by 0 bases, leaving 8 bases between them. CDR3 length: 14 amino acids. Germline CDR1 is SNHLY and CDR2 is FYNNEI.

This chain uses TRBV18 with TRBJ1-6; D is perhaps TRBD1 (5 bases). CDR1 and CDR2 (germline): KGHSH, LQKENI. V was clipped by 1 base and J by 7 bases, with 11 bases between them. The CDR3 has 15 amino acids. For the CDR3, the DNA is TGTGCCAGCTCACCACTGCAGGGCGACAATTCACCCCTCCACTTT. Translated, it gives CASSPLQGDNSPLHF. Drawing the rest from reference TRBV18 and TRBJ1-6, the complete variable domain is NAGVMQNPRHLVRRRGQEARLRCSPMKGHSHVYWYRQLPEEGLKFMVYLQKENIIDESGMPKERFSAEFPKEGPSILRIQQVVRGDSAAYFCASSPLQGDNSPLHFGNGTRLTVT.

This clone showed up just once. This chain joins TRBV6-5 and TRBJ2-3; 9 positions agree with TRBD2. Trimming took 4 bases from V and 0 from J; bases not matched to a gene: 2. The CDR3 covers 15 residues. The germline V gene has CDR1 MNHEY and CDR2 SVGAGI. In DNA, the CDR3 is TGTGCCAGCAGTTCCACTAGCGGGAGCACAGATACGCAGTATTTT. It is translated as CASSSTSGSTDTQYF.

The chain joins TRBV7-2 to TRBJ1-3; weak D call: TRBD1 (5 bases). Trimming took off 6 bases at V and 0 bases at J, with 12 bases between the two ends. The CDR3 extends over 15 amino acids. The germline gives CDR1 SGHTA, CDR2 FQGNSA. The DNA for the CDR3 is TGTGCCAGCAGACCCAGGGTAAGCTCTGGAAACACCATATATTTT. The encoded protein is CASRPRVSSGNTIYF.

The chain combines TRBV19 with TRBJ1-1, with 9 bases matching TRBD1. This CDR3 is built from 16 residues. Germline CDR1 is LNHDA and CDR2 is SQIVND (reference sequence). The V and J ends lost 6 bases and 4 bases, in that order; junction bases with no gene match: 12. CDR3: CASSKSGTGSGTEAFF. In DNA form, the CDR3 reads TGTGCCAGTAGCAAAAGCGGGACAGGGTCGGGCACTGAAGCTTTCTTT.

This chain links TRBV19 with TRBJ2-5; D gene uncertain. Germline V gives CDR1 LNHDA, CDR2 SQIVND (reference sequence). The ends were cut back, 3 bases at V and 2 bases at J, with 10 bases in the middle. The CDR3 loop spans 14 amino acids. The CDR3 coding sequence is TGTGCCAGTAGTATCAGTGTACGTCAAGAGACCCAGTACTTC. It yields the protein CASSISVRQETQYF.

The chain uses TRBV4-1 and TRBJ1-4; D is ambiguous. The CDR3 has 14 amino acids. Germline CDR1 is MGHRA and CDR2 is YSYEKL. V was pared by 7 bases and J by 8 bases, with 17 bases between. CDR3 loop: CASTPPGTMEKLFF. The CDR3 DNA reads TGCGCCAGCACCCCCCCGGGAACAATGGAAAAACTGTTTTTT.

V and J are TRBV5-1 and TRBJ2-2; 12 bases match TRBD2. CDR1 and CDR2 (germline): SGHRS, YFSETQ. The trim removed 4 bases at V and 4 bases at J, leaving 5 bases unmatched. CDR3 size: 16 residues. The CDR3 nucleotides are TGCGCCAGCAGCCTGCCGACTAGCGGGGGCACCGGGGAGCTGTTTTTT. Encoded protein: CASSLPTSGGTGELFF.

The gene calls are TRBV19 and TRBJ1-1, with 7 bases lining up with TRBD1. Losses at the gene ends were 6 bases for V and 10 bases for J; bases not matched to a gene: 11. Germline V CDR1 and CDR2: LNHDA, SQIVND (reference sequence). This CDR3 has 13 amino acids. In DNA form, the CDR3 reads TGTGCCAGTAGCCCTGACAGGGAAAGAGGAGCTTTCTTT. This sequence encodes CASSPDRERGAFF. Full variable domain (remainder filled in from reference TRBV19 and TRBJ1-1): DGGITQSPKYLFRKEGQNVTLSCEQNLNHDAMYWYRQDPGQGLRLIYYSQIVNDFQKGDIAEGYSVSREKKESFPLTVTSAQKNPTAFYLCASSPDRERGAFFGQGTRLTVV.

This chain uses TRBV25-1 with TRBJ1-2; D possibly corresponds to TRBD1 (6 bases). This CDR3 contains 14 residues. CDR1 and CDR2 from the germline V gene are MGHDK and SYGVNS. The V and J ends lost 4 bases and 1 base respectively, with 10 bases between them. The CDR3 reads CASSVDSRNYGYTF. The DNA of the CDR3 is TGTGCCAGCAGTGTGGACAGCCGTAACTATGGCTACACCTTC.